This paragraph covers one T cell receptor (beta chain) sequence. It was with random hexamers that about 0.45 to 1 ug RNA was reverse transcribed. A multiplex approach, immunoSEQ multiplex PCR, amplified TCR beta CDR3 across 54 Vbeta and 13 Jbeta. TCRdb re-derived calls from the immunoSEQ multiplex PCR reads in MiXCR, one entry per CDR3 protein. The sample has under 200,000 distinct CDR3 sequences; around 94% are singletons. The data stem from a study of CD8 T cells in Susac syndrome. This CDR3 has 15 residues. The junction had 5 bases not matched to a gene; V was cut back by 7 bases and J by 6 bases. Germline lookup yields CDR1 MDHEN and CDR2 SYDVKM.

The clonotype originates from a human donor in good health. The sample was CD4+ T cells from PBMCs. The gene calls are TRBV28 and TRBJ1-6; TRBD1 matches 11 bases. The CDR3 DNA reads TGTGCCAGCACCCCCGGGACAGGGGGTAATTCACCCCTCCACTTT. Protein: CASTPGTGGNSPLHF.